The 21 T cell receptor beta chains given below trace back to one sample, sequenced in a study of a mutant IDH1 vaccine in newly diagnosed glioma. These receptors lack a known antigen. Repertoires were generated with immunoSEQ multiplex PCR, while TCRdb's copy carries only in-frame clones and drops some. The data hold around 32,000 clones, with approximately 82% observed a single time. As for time point: week 35, safety follow-up. Topical imiquimod was applied with each vaccine dose, which held 300 ug of mutant IDH1 20-mer peptide. This specimen consisted of PBMCs, obtained from a glioma patient whose treatment included an IDH1 peptide vaccine. Source of these receptors: a woman under 30 with glioma.

The gene calls are TRBV4-1 and TRBJ1-2; no firm D call. V dropped 1 base and J dropped 4 bases, with 13 bases sitting between them. This CDR3 has 15 residues. Germline CDR1 and CDR2: MGHRA and YSYEKL. The CDR3 sequence is CASSQGTTDAYGYTF. As DNA, the CDR3 is TGCGCCAGCAGCCAAGGTACGACGGATGCCTATGGCTACACCTTC.

The rearrangement links TRBV6-1 to TRBJ2-5; 9 nucleotides line up with TRBD2. The CDR3 loop spans 16 amino acids. V lost 3 bases, J lost 5 bases, and 10 bases stayed unmatched. CDR1 is MNHNS, CDR2 SASEGT, per germline. CDR3 DNA: TGTGCCAGCAGTGATCTGGCGGGAGGGTTCAAGGAGACCCAGTACTTC. As protein: CASSDLAGGFKETQYF.

The chain uses TRBV6-5 and TRBJ2-1; D ambiguous. V lost 6 bases to trimming and J lost 6 bases, with 9 bases between them. CDR1 and CDR2 from the germline V gene are MNHEY and SVGAGI. This CDR3 is built from 12 residues. DNA for the CDR3: TGTGCCAGCAGCCTCGGGCTCAATGAGCAGTTCTTC. Protein: CASSLGLNEQFF.

The rearrangement uses TRBV6-1 and TRBJ1-2; D unresolved. Trimming removed 2 bases at V and 2 bases at J, with 15 bases between. CDR1 and CDR2 from the germline V gene are MNHNS and SASEGT. CDR3 length: 16 residues. The CDR3 region is CASSEQLIGDNYGYTF. The DNA of the CDR3 is TGTGCCAGCAGTGAACAGTTGATCGGAGACAACTATGGCTACACCTTC.

The chain is built from TRBV5-1 and TRBJ2-1; 10 nucleotides line up with TRBD1. The CDR3 totals 14 residues. The V gene's germline CDR1 is SGHRS and CDR2 YFSETQ. The V and J ends lost 3 bases and 7 bases, in that order; junction bases with no gene match: 4. The CDR3 region has the DNA TGCGCCAGCAGCTCGGGACAGGGGATGAATGAGCAGTTCTTC. As protein: CASSSGQGMNEQFF.

The chain employs TRBV5-6 and TRBJ2-1; a weak D match, TRBD2 (6 bases). This CDR3 region has 16 residues. The germline CDR1 and CDR2 sequences are SGHDT and YYEEEE. Trimming removed 2 bases at V and 2 bases at J, with 14 bases between. CDR3 residues: CASSLYGGNTYNEQFF. CDR3 nucleotide sequence: TGTGCCAGCAGCTTATACGGCGGGAACACCTACAATGAGCAGTTCTTC.

This clone was seen a few times. The chain has TRBV29-1 and TRBJ1-1, with unresolved D. Trimming took 6 bases from V and 1 from J, leaving 9 bases between them. The CDR3 is 12 amino acids. Germline V gene sequence: CDR1 SQVTM, CDR2 ANQGSEA. For the CDR3, the DNA is TGCAGCGTCTTACTAAGGAACACTGAAGCTTTCTTT. It yields the protein CSVLLRNTEAFF. Full variable domain (missing parts from reference TRBV29-1 and TRBJ1-1): SAVISQKPSRDICQRGTSLTIQCQVDSQVTMMFWYRQQPGQSLTLIATANQGSEATYESGFVIDKFPISRPNLTFSTLTVSNMSPEDSSIYLCSVLLRNTEAFFGQGTRLTVV.

The V call is TRBV11-2, the J call TRBJ2-3; D remains ambiguous. The CDR3 totals 15 residues. V lost 1 base and J lost 1, with 9 bases in between. Germline V CDR1 and CDR2: SGHAT, FQNNGV. CDR3 in DNA: TGTGCCAGCAGCTTAGGGCTACTGGGCACAGATACGCAGTATTTT. The encoded protein is CASSLGLLGTDTQYF. Filled out from reference TRBV11-2 and TRBJ2-3, the complete variable domain reads EAGVAQSPRYKIIEKRQSVAFWCNPISGHATLYWYQQILGQGPKLLIQFQNNGVVDDSQLPKDRFSAERLKGVDSTLKIQPAKLEDSAVYLCASSLGLLGTDTQYFGPGTRLTVL.

The chain has TRBV12-5 and TRBJ1-2; no firm D call. Per germline, CDR1 LGHNT and CDR2 FRNRAP. V was shortened by 6 bases and J by 6 bases, with 14 bases between the two germline ends. This CDR3 comprises 13 residues. CDR3 region: CASGFEWSNGYTF. The CDR3 bases are TGTGCTAGTGGGTTTGAGTGGAGCAATGGCTACACCTTC.

This clone came up a few times. The V gene is TRBV9, the J gene TRBJ1-5; possible D gene TRBD1, 6 bases. Between the trimmed V and J ends, which lost 0 bases and 3 bases, there was a span of 10 bases. The germline CDR1 and CDR2 sequences are SGDLS and YYNGEE. The CDR3 loop spans 15 amino acids. The DNA for the CDR3 is TGTGCCAGCAGCGTAGGGGCAGGGGACAATCAGCCCCAGCATTTT. Translated, it gives CASSVGAGDNQPQHF.

This chain links TRBV7-2 with TRBJ2-7; 13 positions match TRBD2. Looked up from germline, CDR1 is SGHTA and CDR2 is FQGNSA. Losses at the gene ends were 4 bases for V and 5 bases for J; bases not matched to a gene: 5. The CDR3 extends over 15 amino acids. The CDR3 coding sequence is TGTGCCAGCAGCTGGGGACTAGCGGGAAGGGACGAGCAGTACTTC. Its protein product is CASSWGLAGRDEQYF.

CDR3 nucleotides: TGTGCCAGCAGTTACGGGGGGCGCTTTGAAGCTTTCTTT. Translated, it gives CASSYGGRFEAFF. The J gene is TRBJ1-1, the V gene TRBV6-6, with D possibly matching TRBD1 (6 bases). The CDR3 length is 13 residues. Trimming stripped 2 bases from V and 7 bases from J, with 11 bases between. Germline V CDR1 and CDR2: MNHNY, SVGAGI (reference sequence).

The gene calls are TRBV10-3 and TRBJ1-4; D is ambiguous. Germline V lookup: CDR1 ENHRY, CDR2 SYGVKD. This CDR3 has 15 residues. Deletions cut 0 bases from V and 5 bases from J, with 10 bases between. The CDR3 is CAISESGSANEKLFF. The CDR3 nucleotides read TGTGCCATCAGTGAGTCAGGCAGCGCGAATGAAAAACTGTTTTTT.

V gene TRBV5-1 combines with J gene TRBJ2-2; 8 nucleotides agree with TRBD1. Germline V lookup: CDR1 SGHRS, CDR2 YFSETQ. The CDR3 loop spans 15 amino acids. Trimming took 7 bases from V and 6 from J; bases not matched to a gene: 11. Here the CDR3 reads CASRETGGDAGELFF. In DNA form, the CDR3 reads TGCGCCAGCCGAGAAACAGGGGGTGATGCCGGGGAGCTGTTTTTT. Full variable domain (rest looked up from reference TRBV5-1 and TRBJ2-2): KAGVTQTPRYLIKTRGQQVTLSCSPISGHRSVSWYQQTPGQGLQFLFEYFSETQRNKGNFPGRFSGRQFSNSRSEMNVSTLELGDSALYLCASRETGGDAGELFFGEGSRLTVL.

The gene calls are TRBV4-3 and TRBJ2-1, with 11 positions matching TRBD2. Germline values: CDR1 LGHNA, CDR2 YSLEER. The V segment lost 0 bases and the J segment 5 bases; nucleotides outside the gene matches: 12. The CDR3 is 19 amino acids. The CDR3 bases are TGCGCCAGCAGCCAAGATCCAGGTAGCGGGAGGGCCCCGAACAATGAGCAGTTCTTC. It encodes CASSQDPGSGRAPNNEQFF.

J is TRBJ1-2 and V is TRBV6-6; D gene ambiguous. CDR1 is MNHNY, CDR2 SVGAGI, per germline (reference sequence). The length of the CDR3 is 12 residues. V shed 5 bases and J shed 5 bases, with 9 bases lying between them. In DNA, the CDR3 is TGTGCCAGCAGTCTGGACGGTTATGGCTACACCTTC. It specifies CASSLDGYGYTF.

The chain joins TRBV5-6 to TRBJ2-3; 11 bases fit TRBD2. Germline CDR1 SGHDT, CDR2 YYEEEE. V dropped 0 bases and J dropped 0; count of bases not matched to a gene: 3. The CDR3 length is 17 residues. The CDR3 DNA is TGTGCCAGCAGCTTGGGGCTAGCGGGAGGTAGCACAGATACGCAGTATTTT. Its translation: CASSLGLAGGSTDTQYF.

In this sample, this clone turned up once. The rearrangement links TRBV11-3 to TRBJ1-2, with D possibly being TRBD1 (5 bases). Per the germline V gene, CDR1 is SGHNT and CDR2 is YENEEA. The germline V and J ends were trimmed by 5 bases and 2 bases, with 21 bases remaining between them. There are 17 residues in the CDR3. CDR3 DNA sequence: TGTGCCAGCAGCCCATTTGGGCGGGGGGTCCTAAACTATGGCTACACCTTC. This gives the protein CASSPFGRGVLNYGYTF. Complete variable domain (other parts from reference TRBV11-3 and TRBJ1-2): EAGVVQSPRYKIIEKKQPVAFWCNPISGHNTLYWYLQNLGQGPELLIRYENEEAVDDSQLPKDRFSAERLKGVDSTLKIQPAELGDSAVYLCASSPFGRGVLNYGYTFGSGTRLTVV.

This chain links TRBV27 with TRBJ2-7; TRBD1 matches 8 bases. The CDR3 is 15 amino acids. The V and J ends lost 7 bases and 7 bases, in that order; junction bases with no gene match: 15. The germline CDR1 and CDR2 sequences are MNHEY and SMNVEV (reference sequence). The CDR3 coding sequence is TGTGCCAGCACTCGGGCTCCGGGACAGGACCAAGAGCAGTACTTC. Its translation is CASTRAPGQDQEQYF.

This clone has a handful of counts. V gene TRBV5-1 combines with J gene TRBJ1-2; TRBD1 aligns across 8 bases. Germline CDR1 reads SGHRS; CDR2 reads YFSETQ. The CDR3 is 14 amino acids. J was trimmed by 7 bases and V by 4 bases; bases with no gene match: 9. The CDR3 loop is CASSPTGAVSGYTF. The CDR3 DNA reads TGCGCCAGCAGCCCGACAGGGGCTGTGTCTGGCTACACCTTC. Combining the CDR3 with reference TRBV5-1 and TRBJ1-2 gives the whole variable domain KAGVTQTPRYLIKTRGQQVTLSCSPISGHRSVSWYQQTPGQGLQFLFEYFSETQRNKGNFPGRFSGRQFSNSRSEMNVSTLELGDSALYLCASSPTGAVSGYTFGSGTRLTVV.

The chain couples TRBV27 to TRBJ2-2, with TRBD1 as a possible D gene (5 bases). The length of the CDR3 is 16 residues. Germline lookup yields CDR1 MNHEY and CDR2 SMNVEV (reference sequence). The V end was cut by 2 bases, the J end by 2 bases, with 12 bases between. The CDR3 sequence is CASSLDSYFNTGELFF. DNA for the CDR3: TGTGCCAGCAGTTTAGACAGTTACTTCAACACCGGGGAGCTGTTTTTT.